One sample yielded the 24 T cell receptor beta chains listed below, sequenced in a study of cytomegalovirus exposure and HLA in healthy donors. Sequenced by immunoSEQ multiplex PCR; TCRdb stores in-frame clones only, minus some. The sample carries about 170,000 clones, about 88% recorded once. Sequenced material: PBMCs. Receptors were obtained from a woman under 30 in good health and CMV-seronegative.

CDR3 loop: CASSIENREQYF. The CDR3 coding sequence is TGTGCCAGTAGTATAGAGAACCGGGAGCAGTACTTC. V gene TRBV19 combines with J gene TRBJ2-7; D gene uncertain. Per the germline V gene, CDR1 is LNHDA and CDR2 is SQIVND (reference sequence). The CDR3 is 12 amino acids. Trimming pared 0 bases from V and 7 bases from J, leaving 7 bases between.

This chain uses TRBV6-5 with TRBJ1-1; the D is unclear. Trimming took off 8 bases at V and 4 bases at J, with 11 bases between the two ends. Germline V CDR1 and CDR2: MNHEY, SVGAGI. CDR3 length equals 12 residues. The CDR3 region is CASGRVITEAFF. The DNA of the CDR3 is TGTGCCAGCGGGCGAGTTATCACTGAAGCTTTCTTT.

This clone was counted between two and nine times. The CDR3 DNA is TGTGCCAGTAGTGTCGAGTGGGGCCATGATAACTATGGCTACACCTTC. This gives the protein CASSVEWGHDNYGYTF. This sequence joins TRBV19 and TRBJ1-2; weak D call: TRBD1 (5 bases). The CDR3 sequence is 16 residues long. The germline V and J ends were trimmed by 5 bases and 1 base, with 17 bases remaining between them. Germline CDR1 LNHDA, CDR2 SQIVND (reference sequence).

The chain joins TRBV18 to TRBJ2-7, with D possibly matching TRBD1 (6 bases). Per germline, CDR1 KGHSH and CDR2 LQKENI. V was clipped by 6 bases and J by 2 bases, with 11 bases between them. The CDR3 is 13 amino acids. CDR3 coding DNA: TGTGCCAGCTCCCGCGGACAGACCTACGAGCAGTACTTC. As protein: CASSRGQTYEQYF.

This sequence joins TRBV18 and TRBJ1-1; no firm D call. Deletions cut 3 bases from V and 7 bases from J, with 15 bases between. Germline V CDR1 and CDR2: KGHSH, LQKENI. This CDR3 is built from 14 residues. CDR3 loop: CASSPVGEAHEAFF. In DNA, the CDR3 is TGTGCCAGCTCACCTGTCGGTGAGGCCCATGAAGCTTTCTTT.

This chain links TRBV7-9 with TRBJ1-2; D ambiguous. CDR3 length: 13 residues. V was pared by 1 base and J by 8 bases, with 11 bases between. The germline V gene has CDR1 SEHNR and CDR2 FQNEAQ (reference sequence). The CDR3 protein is CASSLDPVTGYTF. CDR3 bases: TGTGCCAGCAGCTTAGATCCAGTTACGGGCTACACCTTC.

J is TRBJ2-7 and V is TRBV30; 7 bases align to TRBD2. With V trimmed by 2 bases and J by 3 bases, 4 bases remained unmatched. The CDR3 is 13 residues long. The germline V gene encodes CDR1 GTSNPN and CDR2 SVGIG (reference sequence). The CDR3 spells CAWSRWGGYEQYF. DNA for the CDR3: TGTGCCTGGAGTCGATGGGGGGGCTACGAGCAGTACTTC. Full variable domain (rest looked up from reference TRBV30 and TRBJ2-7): SQTIHQWPATLVQPVGSPLSLECTVEGTSNPNLYWYRQAAGRGLQLLFYSVGIGQISSEVPQNLSASRPQDRQFILSSKKLLLSDSGFYLCAWSRWGGYEQYFGPGTRLTVT.

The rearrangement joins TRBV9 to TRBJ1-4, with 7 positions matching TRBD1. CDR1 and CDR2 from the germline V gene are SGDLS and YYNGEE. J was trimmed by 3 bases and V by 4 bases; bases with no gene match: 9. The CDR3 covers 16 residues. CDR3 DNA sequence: TGTGCCAGCAGCCCACACTCCGGGACAGCTAATGAAAAACTGTTTTTT. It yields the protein CASSPHSGTANEKLFF.

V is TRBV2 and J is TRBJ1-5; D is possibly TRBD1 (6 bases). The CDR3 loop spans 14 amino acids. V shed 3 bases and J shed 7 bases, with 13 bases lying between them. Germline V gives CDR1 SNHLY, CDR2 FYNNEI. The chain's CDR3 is CASSEGRGQQPQHF. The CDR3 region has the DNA TGTGCCAGCAGTGAGGGCAGGGGCCAACAGCCCCAGCATTTT.

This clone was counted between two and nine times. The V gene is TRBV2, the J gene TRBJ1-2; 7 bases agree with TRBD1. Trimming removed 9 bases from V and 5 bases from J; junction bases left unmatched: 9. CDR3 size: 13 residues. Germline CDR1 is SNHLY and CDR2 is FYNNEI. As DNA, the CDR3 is TGTGCCAGTCCCACAGGGGAAGCGTATGGCTACACCTTC. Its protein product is CASPTGEAYGYTF.

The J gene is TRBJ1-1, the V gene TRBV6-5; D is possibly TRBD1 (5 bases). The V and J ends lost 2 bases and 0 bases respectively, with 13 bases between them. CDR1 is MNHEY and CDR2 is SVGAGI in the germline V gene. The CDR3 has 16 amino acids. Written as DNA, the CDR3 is TGTGCCAGCAGTTACGTCGGGGGAAGGATGAACACTGAAGCTTTCTTT. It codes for CASSYVGGRMNTEAFF.

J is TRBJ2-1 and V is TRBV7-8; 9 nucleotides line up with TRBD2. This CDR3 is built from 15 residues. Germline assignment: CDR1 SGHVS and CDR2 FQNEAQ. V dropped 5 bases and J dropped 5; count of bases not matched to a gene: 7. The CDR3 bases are TGTGCCAGCAGCACCTTAGCGGGGGTCCACAATGAGCAGTTCTTC. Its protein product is CASSTLAGVHNEQFF.

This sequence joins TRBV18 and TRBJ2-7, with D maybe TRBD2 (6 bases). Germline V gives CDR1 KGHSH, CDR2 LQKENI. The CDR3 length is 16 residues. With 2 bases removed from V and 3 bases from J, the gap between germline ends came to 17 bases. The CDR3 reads CASSPGSPGLLYEQYF. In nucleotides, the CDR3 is TGTGCCAGCTCACCAGGTTCGCCGGGACTCCTCTACGAGCAGTACTTC.

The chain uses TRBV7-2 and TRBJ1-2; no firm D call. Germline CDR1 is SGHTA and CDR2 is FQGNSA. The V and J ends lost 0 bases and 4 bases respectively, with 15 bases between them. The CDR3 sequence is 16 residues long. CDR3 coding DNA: TGTGCCAGCAGCTTAGCAGAGGGAACAATTCTCTATGGCTACACCTTC. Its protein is CASSLAEGTILYGYTF.

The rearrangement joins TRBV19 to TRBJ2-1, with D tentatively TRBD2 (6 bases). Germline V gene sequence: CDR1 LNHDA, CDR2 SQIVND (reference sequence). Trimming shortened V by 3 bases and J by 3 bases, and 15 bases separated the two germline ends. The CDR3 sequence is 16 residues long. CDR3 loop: CASSIKAGNIYNEQFF. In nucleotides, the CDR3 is TGTGCCAGTAGTATCAAGGCGGGGAACATCTACAATGAGCAGTTCTTC.

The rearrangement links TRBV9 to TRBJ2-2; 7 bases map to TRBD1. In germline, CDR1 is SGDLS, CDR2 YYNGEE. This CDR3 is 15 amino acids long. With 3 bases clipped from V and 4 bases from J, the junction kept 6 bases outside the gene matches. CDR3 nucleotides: TGTGCCAGCAGCGCACGACAGGGCTCCACCGGGGAGCTGTTTTTT. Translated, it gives CASSARQGSTGELFF.

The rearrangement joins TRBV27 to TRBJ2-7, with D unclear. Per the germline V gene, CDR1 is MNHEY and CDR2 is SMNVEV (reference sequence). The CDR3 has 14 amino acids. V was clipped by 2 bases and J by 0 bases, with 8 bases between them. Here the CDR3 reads CASSLSRVSYEQYF. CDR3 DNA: TGTGCCAGCAGTTTAAGCCGGGTCTCCTACGAGCAGTACTTC.

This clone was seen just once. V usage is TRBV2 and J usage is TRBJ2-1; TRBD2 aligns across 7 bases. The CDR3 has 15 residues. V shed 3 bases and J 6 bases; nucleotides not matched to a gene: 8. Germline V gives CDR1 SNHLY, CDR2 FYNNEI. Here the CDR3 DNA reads TGTGCCAGCAGTGATGTGGGAGGGCCTTTCAATGAGCAGTTCTTC. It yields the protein CASSDVGGPFNEQFF.

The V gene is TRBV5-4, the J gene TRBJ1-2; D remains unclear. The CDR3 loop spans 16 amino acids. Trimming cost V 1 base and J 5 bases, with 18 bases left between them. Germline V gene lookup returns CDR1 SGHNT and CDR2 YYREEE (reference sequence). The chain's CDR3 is CASSLPGGLGPYGYTF. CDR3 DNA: TGTGCCAGCAGCTTGCCTGGCGGACTCGGCCCGTATGGCTACACCTTC.

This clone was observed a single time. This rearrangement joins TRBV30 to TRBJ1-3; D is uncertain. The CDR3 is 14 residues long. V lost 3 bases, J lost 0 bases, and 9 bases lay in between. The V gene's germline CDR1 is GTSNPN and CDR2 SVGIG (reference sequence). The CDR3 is CAWSFSGSGNTIYF. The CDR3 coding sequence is TGTGCCTGGAGCTTTTCCGGCTCTGGAAACACCATATATTTT. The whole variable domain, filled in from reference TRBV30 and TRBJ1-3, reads SQTIHQWPATLVQPVGSPLSLECTVEGTSNPNLYWYRQAAGRGLQLLFYSVGIGQISSEVPQNLSASRPQDRQFILSSKKLLLSDSGFYLCAWSFSGSGNTIYFGEGSWLTVV.

CDR3 protein: CASSGEGLYEQYF. The CDR3 DNA follows: TGTGCCAGCAGTGGGGAGGGGCTCTACGAGCAGTACTTC. The rearrangement links TRBV28 to TRBJ2-7; 7 bases are shared with TRBD2. Germline CDR1 reads MDHEN; CDR2 reads SYDVKM. The length of the CDR3 is 13 residues. J lost 3 bases, V lost 5 bases, and 4 bases had no gene match.

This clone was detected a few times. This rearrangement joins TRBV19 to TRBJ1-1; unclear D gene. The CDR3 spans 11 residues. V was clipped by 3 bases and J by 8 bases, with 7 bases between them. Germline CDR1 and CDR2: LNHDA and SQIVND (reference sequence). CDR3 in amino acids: CASSIVEEAFF. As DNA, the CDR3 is TGTGCCAGTAGTATTGTTGAGGAAGCTTTCTTT. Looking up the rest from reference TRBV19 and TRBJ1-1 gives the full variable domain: DGGITQSPKYLFRKEGQNVTLSCEQNLNHDAMYWYRQDPGQGLRLIYYSQIVNDFQKGDIAEGYSVSREKKESFPLTVTSAQKNPTAFYLCASSIVEEAFFGQGTRLTVV.

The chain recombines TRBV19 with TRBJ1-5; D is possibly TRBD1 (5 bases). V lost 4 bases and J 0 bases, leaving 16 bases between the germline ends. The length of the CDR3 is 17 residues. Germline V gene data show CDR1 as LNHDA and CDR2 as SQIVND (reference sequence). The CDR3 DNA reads TGTGCCAGTAGTACCAGGGTCGTTTCGGGTAGCAATCAGCCCCAGCATTTT. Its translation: CASSTRVVSGSNQPQHF.

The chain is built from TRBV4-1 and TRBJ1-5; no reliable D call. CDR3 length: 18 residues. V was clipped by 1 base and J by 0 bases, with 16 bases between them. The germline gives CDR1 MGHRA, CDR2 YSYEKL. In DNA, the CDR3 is TGCGCCAGCAGCCAAGTTGTAGTTAACGGTCATAGCAATCAGCCCCAGCATTTT. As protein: CASSQVVVNGHSNQPQHF.